Below, 5 T cell receptor beta chains from the same sample are listed, as sequenced in a study of PD-1 blockade in classical Hodgkin lymphoma. Clones were sequenced by immunoSEQ multiplex PCR, and TCRdb holds only the in-frame ones, with some missing. This table has fewer than 30,000 clones, roughly 80% appearing once. Every patient had relapsed following autologous stem cell transplantation, and cohorts differed in brentuximab vedotin exposure. The starting material was peripheral blood mononuclear cells (PBMCs), obtained before the second cycle of nivolumab. The receptors shown here come from a human donor with classical Hodgkin lymphoma.

The chain joins TRBV7-9 to TRBJ1-4, with D maybe TRBD1 (6 bases). Germline CDR1 is SEHNR and CDR2 is FQNEAQ (reference sequence). CDR3 size: 13 residues. V lost 1 base to trimming and J lost 12 bases, with 12 bases between them. This chain's CDR3 is CASSLGQGTELFF. CDR3 in DNA: TGTGCCAGCAGCTTAGGTCAGGGGACTGAACTGTTTTTT.

V and J are TRBV19 and TRBJ2-3, with D perhaps matching TRBD1 or TRBD2 (5 bases each). This CDR3 comprises 13 residues. Germline V gene data show CDR1 as LNHDA and CDR2 as SQIVND (reference sequence). The V gene lost 4 bases and the J gene lost 0 bases, with 5 bases spanning the gap. The CDR3 sequence: CASSRDSTDTQYF. Written as DNA, the CDR3 is TGTGCCAGTAGTAGGGACAGCACAGATACGCAGTATTTT.

The J gene is TRBJ1-5, the V gene TRBV7-8, with D unresolved. V was shortened by 1 base and J by 7 bases, with 14 bases between the two germline ends. The CDR3 extends over 15 amino acids. Looked up from germline, CDR1 is SGHVS and CDR2 is FQNEAQ. The CDR3 sequence is CASSLGAQEQQPQHF. As DNA, the CDR3 is TGTGCCAGCAGCTTAGGGGCGCAAGAGCAACAGCCCCAGCATTTT.

The CDR3 reads CASSWFGGGWGAFF. CDR3 in DNA: TGTGCCAGCAGTTGGTTCGGCGGCGGTTGGGGAGCTTTCTTT. This chain connects TRBV28 to TRBJ1-1; D unclear. Deletions cut 4 bases from V and 10 bases from J, with 19 bases between. Looked up from germline, CDR1 is MDHEN and CDR2 is SYDVKM. This CDR3 is built from 14 residues.

The chain combines TRBV2 with TRBJ2-7; D is possibly TRBD1 or TRBD2 (5 bases each). This CDR3 region has 18 residues. Between the trimmed V and J ends, which lost 2 bases and 0 bases, there was a span of 20 bases. Germline assignment: CDR1 SNHLY and CDR2 FYNNEI. The CDR3 DNA sequence: TGTGCCAGCAGTGAATGGGGGTATGGATCCTCGGGCTCCTACGAGCAGTACTTC. Encoded protein: CASSEWGYGSSGSYEQYF.